The 5 T cell receptor beta chains below were found in one sample sequenced in a study of vaccination and CD4 T cells after COVID-19. Their antigens are not known. At the Johns Hopkins FTIC core, DNA taken from cultured CD4+ T cells was sequenced by way of the Oncomine TCR Beta short-read assay. TCRdb analysed the PCR reads with MiXCR anew, one entry per CDR3 protein. The data contain around 20,000 distinct CDR3 sequences, 35% to 45% of them singletons. The treatment is: roughly ten-day PBMC culture with coronavirus spike peptide pools or control peptides (ViraFEST assay). This specimen was CD4+ T cells from blood, cultured in vitro, taken before SARS-CoV-2 vaccination. Receptors were obtained from a human donor who received a COVID-19 vaccine.

V usage is TRBV20-1 and J usage is TRBJ2-7; 10 bases are shared with TRBD1. The germline CDR1 and CDR2 sequences are DFQATT and SNEGSKA (reference sequence). The CDR3 has 13 amino acids. J lost 6 bases, V lost 5 bases, and 7 bases had no gene match. The CDR3 nucleotides are TGCAGTGCTCCCGGGACAGGGGACTTCGAGCAGTACTTC. This encodes CSAPGTGDFEQYF.

The chain is built from TRBV10-1 and TRBJ2-3; 13 bases line up with TRBD2. This CDR3 spans 16 amino acids. Unmatched junction bases numbered 0, after V lost 2 bases and J lost 1 base. The germline gives CDR1 WNHNN, CDR2 SYGVQD (reference sequence). CDR3 residues: CASSEGTSGGTDTQYF. The CDR3 DNA reads TGCGCCAGCAGTGAGGGGACTAGCGGGGGCACAGATACGCAGTATTTT.

The CDR3 region has the DNA TGTGCCACCCTCTCGGGGGATAGCAATCAGCCCCAGCATTTT. Translating it yields CATLSGDSNQPQHF. The chain couples TRBV2 to TRBJ1-5; D might be TRBD1 (5 bases). Germline assignment: CDR1 SNHLY and CDR2 FYNNEI. The length of the CDR3 is 14 residues. The ends were cut back, 10 bases at V and 0 bases at J, with 13 bases in the middle. The whole variable domain, remainder taken from reference TRBV2 and TRBJ1-5, is EPEVTQTPSHQVTQMGQEVILRCVPISNHLYFYWYRQILGQKVEFLVSFYNNEISEKSEIFDDQFSVERPDGSNFTLKIRSTKLEDSAMYFCATLSGDSNQPQHFGDGTRLSIL.

This clonotype was picked up a small number of times. V gene TRBV5-1 combines with J gene TRBJ2-2; 8 positions match TRBD2. The CDR3 is 14 amino acids. Germline values: CDR1 SGHRS, CDR2 YFSETQ. The V and J ends lost 4 bases and 1 base, in that order; junction bases with no gene match: 0. CDR3 nucleotide sequence: TGCGCCAGCAGCCGGGGGGGGAACACCGGGGAGCTGTTTTTT. It encodes CASSRGGNTGELFF. The full variable domain, its missing parts supplied by reference TRBV5-1 and TRBJ2-2, is KAGVTQTPRYLIKTRGQQVTLSCSPISGHRSVSWYQQTPGQGLQFLFEYFSETQRNKGNFPGRFSGRQFSNSRSEMNVSTLELGDSALYLCASSRGGNTGELFFGEGSRLTVL.

In this sample, this clonotype turned up once. The V gene is TRBV20-1, the J gene TRBJ2-7; D gene ambiguous. V gave up 1 base and J gave up 1 base, with 5 bases separating them. The germline gives CDR1 DFQATT, CDR2 SNEGSKA (reference sequence). The CDR3 is 12 amino acids. The CDR3 nucleotides read TGCAGTGCTAGAGGCGGATCCTACGAGCAGTACTTC. As protein: CSARGGSYEQYF.